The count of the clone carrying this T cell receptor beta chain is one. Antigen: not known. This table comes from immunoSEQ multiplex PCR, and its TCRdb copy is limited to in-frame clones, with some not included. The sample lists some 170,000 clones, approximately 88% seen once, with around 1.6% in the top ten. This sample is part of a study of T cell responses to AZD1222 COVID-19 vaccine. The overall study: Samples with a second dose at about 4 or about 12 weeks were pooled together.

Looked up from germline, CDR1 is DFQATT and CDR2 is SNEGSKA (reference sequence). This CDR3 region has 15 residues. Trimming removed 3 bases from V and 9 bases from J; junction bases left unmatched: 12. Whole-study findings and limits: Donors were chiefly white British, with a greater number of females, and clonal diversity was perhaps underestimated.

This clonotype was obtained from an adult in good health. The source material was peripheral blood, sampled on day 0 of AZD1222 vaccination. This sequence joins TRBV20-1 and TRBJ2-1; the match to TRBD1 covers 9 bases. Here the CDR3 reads CSASRTGASGGEQFF. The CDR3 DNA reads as TGCAGTGCTAGTCGGACAGGGGCTTCAGGGGGTGAGCAGTTCTTC.